The T cell receptor (beta chain) described here comes from a study of cytomegalovirus exposure and HLA in healthy donors. Study-level background: In an early release, HLA-typed donors contributed some 82 million unique TCR sequences.

As to this clone: Its antigen is unidentified.

CDR1 SEHNR and CDR2 FQNEAQ come from the germline V gene (reference sequence). The CDR3 is 13 residues long. V was pared by 2 bases and J by 4 bases, with 1 base of the junction left unmatched. Whole-study results and caveats: Earlier results showed most TCR beta V segments being productive about 87% or about 30% of the time. A later analysis found common viral pathogens apparently linked to several of the most significant clusters. TCR beta chains numbering 164 were designated cytomegalovirus-associated.

PCR primers comprised 60 Vbeta and 13 Jbeta primers. This table comes from immunoSEQ multiplex PCR, and its TCRdb copy is limited to in-frame clones, with some not included. The listing records roughly 220,000 clones. The receptor's source is a girl aged 2-9 years in good health and CMV-seropositive. The material sequenced was PBMCs. The J gene is TRBJ1-2, the V gene TRBV7-9, with 7 bases identical to TRBD1. CDR3 nucleotide sequence: TGTGCCAGCAGCTTAAGGGACAGCTATGGCTACACCTTC. Amino acid sequence: CASSLRDSYGYTF. Combining the CDR3 with reference TRBV7-9 and TRBJ1-2 gives the whole variable domain DTGVSQNPRHKITKRGQNVTFRCDPISEHNRLYWYRQTLGQGPEFLTYFQNEAQLEKSRLLSDRFSAERPKGSFSTLEIQRTEQGDSAMYLCASSLRDSYGYTFGSGTRLTVV.